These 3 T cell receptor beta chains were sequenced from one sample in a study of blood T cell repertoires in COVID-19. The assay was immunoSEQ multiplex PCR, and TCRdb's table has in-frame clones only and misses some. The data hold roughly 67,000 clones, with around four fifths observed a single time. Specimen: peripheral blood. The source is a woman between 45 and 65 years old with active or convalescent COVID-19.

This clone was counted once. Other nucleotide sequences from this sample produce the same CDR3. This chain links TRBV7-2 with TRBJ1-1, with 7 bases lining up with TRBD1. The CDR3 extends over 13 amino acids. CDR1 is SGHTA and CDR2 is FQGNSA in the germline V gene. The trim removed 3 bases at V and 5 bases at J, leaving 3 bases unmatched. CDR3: CASSFQGGTEAFF. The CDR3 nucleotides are TGTGCCAGCAGCTTTCAGGGGGGAACTGAAGCTTTCTTT.

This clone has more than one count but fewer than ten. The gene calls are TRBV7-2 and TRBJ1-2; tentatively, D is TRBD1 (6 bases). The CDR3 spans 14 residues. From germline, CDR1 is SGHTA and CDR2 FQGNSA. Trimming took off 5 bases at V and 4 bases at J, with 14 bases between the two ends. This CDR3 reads CASSTTGGPYGYTF. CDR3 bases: TGTGCCAGCAGCACGACAGGCGGCCCCTATGGCTACACCTTC.

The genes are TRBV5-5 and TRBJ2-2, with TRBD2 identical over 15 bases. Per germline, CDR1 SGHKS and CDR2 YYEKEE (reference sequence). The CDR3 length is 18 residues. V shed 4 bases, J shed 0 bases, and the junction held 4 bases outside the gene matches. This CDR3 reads CASSQGLAGGANTGELFF. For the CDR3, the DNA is TGTGCCAGCAGCCAAGGACTAGCGGGAGGGGCGAACACCGGGGAGCTGTTTTTT.